Listed below are T cell receptor beta chains from one sample, sequenced in a study of TIL therapy for anti-PD-1-resistant metastatic lung cancer. Measured with immunoSEQ multiplex PCR; TCRdb has only the in-frame clones, and not every one. This sample has under 65,000 clones, with 70% to 90% found just once. Sample: blood, taken at baseline. The receptors derive from a person aged 25 to 85 with non-small cell lung cancer. The CDR3 runs from the conserved cysteine through the conserved F or W. The order of the fields is clone size, V gene, D gene, J gene, CDR3 protein, CDR3 DNA. The D gene is left open where the match is weak. Clone size is shown for a subset of rows, as once, few, many or a class of expanded clone.

size: NA
V: TRBV24-1
D: NA
J: TRBJ2-2
CDR3: CATSEPREKTTGELFF
DNA: TGTGCCACCAGTGAACCCCGGGAGAAAACCACCGGGGAGCTGTTTTTT

size: NA
V: TRBV5-1
D: TRBD2
J: TRBJ2-2
CDR3: CASSLNGLAVTGELFF
DNA: TGCGCCAGCAGCTTGAATGGACTAGCGGTCACCGGGGAGCTGTTTTTT

size: NA
V: TRBV19
D: NA
J: TRBJ2-7
CDR3: CASSLQGCWEQYF
DNA: TGTGCCAGTAGCCTACAGGGTTGTTGGGAGCAGTACTTC

size: NA
V: TRBV6-5
D: NA
J: TRBJ2-5
CDR3: CASSSNSAGTQYF
DNA: TGTGCCAGCAGTTCTAACAGCGCGGGGACCCAGTACTTC

size: few
V: TRBV19
D: TRBD2
J: TRBJ2-2
CDR3: CASSPLAGGPRTGELFF
DNA: TGTGCCAGTAGTCCACTAGCGGGGGGGCCACGGACCGGGGAGCTGTTTTTT

size: NA
V: TRBV10-2
D: NA
J: TRBJ1-2
CDR3: CASRPMAGGIGYTF
DNA: TGCGCCAGCAGACCTATGGCGGGGGGCATTGGCTACACCTTC

size: NA
V: TRBV28
D: TRBD1
J: TRBJ1-2
CDR3: CASRQSRGLGYTF
DNA: TGTGCCAGCAGACAATCCAGGGGGTTAGGCTACACCTTC

size: NA
V: TRBV6-5
D: TRBD1
J: TRBJ1-6
CDR3: CASSYSGTENSPLHF
DNA: TGTGCCAGCAGTTACTCGGGGACAGAGAATTCACCCCTCCACTTT

size: few
V: TRBV7-9
D: NA
J: TRBJ1-5
CDR3: CASTLQAGQPQHF
DNA: TGTGCCAGCACCCTCCAAGCCGGGCAGCCCCAGCATTTT

size: NA
V: TRBV19
D: TRBD2
J: TRBJ2-2
CDR3: CASSMSGGALVGELFF
DNA: TGTGCCAGTAGTATGTCCGGGGGGGCCTTGGTCGGGGAGCTGTTTTTT

size: NA
V: TRBV7-2
D: TRBD1
J: TRBJ1-2
CDR3: CASSLGQGERGYTF
DNA: TGTGCCAGCAGCTTGGGACAGGGGGAAAGAGGCTACACCTTC

size: NA
V: TRBV2
D: TRBD1
J: TRBJ1-5
CDR3: CASRLDRDNQPQHF
DNA: TGTGCCAGCAGGTTAGACAGGGACAATCAGCCCCAGCATTTT

size: NA
V: TRBV7-9
D: TRBD1
J: TRBJ2-5
CDR3: CASTKGTVKETQYF
DNA: TGTGCCAGCACCAAAGGGACAGTCAAAGAGACCCAGTACTTC

size: NA
V: TRBV7-9
D: NA
J: TRBJ1-1
CDR3: CASSFEGTRYTEAFF
DNA: TGTGCCAGCAGCTTTGAGGGGACCCGATACACTGAAGCTTTCTTT

size: NA
V: TRBV7-2
D: NA
J: TRBJ2-3
CDR3: CASSLQAGEKDTQYF
DNA: TGTGCCAGCAGCTTACAGGCCGGGGAGAAAGATACGCAGTATTTT

size: NA
V: TRBV29-1
D: NA
J: TRBJ1-2
CDR3: CSVGGFYGYTF
DNA: TGCAGCGTTGGGGGATTCTATGGCTACACCTTC

size: few
V: TRBV28
D: TRBD1
J: TRBJ1-5
CDR3: CASSLVVRGHQPQHF
DNA: TGTGCCAGCAGTTTAGTTGTCAGGGGGCATCAGCCCCAGCATTTT

size: NA
V: TRBV7-2
D: NA
J: TRBJ2-3
CDR3: CASTSRVADTQYF
DNA: TGTGCCAGCACCAGTCGGGTCGCAGATACGCAGTATTTT

size: NA
V: TRBV4-3
D: NA
J: TRBJ2-5
CDR3: CASSPTLERETQYF
DNA: TGCGCCAGCAGCCCAACGCTTGAGCGAGAGACCCAGTACTTC

size: NA
V: TRBV18
D: NA
J: TRBJ2-7
CDR3: CASSPAASYEQYF
DNA: TGTGCCAGCTCACCGGCGGCTTCCTACGAGCAGTACTTC

size: NA
V: TRBV25-1
D: NA
J: TRBJ1-2
CDR3: CASYSQRYGYTF
DNA: TGTGCCAGCTATTCACAGCGCTATGGCTACACCTTC

size: once
V: TRBV3-1/TRBV3-2
D: NA
J: TRBJ1-1
CDR3: CASSQDRTALNTEAFF
DNA: TGTGCCAGCAGCCAAGATCGGACAGCCCTGAACACTGAAGCTTTCTTT

size: NA
V: TRBV5-4
D: NA
J: TRBJ2-7
CDR3: CASSLAGGSYEQYF
DNA: TGTGCCAGCAGCTTGGCCGGAGGCTCCTACGAGCAGTACTTC

size: NA
V: TRBV2
D: NA
J: TRBJ2-3
CDR3: CASSEVGGDTQYF
DNA: TGTGCCAGCAGTGAAGTTGGGGGAGATACGCAGTATTTT

size: NA
V: TRBV25-1
D: TRBD1
J: TRBJ2-7
CDR3: CASSDRNRGREQYF
DNA: TGTGCCAGCAGTGATAGAAACAGGGGGCGTGAGCAGTACTTC

size: few
V: TRBV9
D: NA
J: TRBJ1-2
CDR3: CASSVEVQGVNYGYTF
DNA: TGTGCCAGCAGCGTAGAAGTACAGGGAGTTAACTATGGCTACACCTTC

size: NA
V: TRBV7-9
D: NA
J: TRBJ1-5
CDR3: CASSYADINQPQHF
DNA: TGTGCCAGCAGCTACGCCGACATTAATCAGCCCCAGCATTTT

size: NA
V: TRBV7-9
D: TRBD2
J: TRBJ2-6
CDR3: CASSLGSAGSGANVLTF
DNA: TGTGCCAGCAGCTTAGGCTCAGCGGGGTCTGGGGCCAACGTCCTGACTTTC

size: NA
V: TRBV7-6
D: TRBD1
J: TRBJ1-1
CDR3: CASSLDRDGGMNTEAFF
DNA: TGTGCCAGCAGCCTCGACAGGGATGGGGGCATGAACACTGAAGCTTTCTTT

size: NA
V: TRBV3-1/TRBV3-2
D: TRBD2
J: TRBJ2-4
CDR3: CASSSRPLAGASGAKNIQYF
DNA: TGTGCCAGCAGCAGCCGCCCTTTAGCGGGAGCGTCTGGTGCCAAAAACATTCAGTACTTC

size: NA
V: TRBV6-5
D: NA
J: TRBJ1-3
CDR3: CASSNGGSGNTIYF
DNA: TGTGCCAGCAGTAACGGGGGCAGTGGAAACACCATATATTTT

size: NA
V: TRBV6-4
D: TRBD2
J: TRBJ2-1
CDR3: CASSPSGSGRNEQFF
DNA: TGTGCCAGCAGCCCTAGCGGGAGCGGGCGGAATGAGCAGTTCTTC

size: NA
V: TRBV7-2
D: NA
J: TRBJ2-7
CDR3: CASSLAPGPYEQYF
DNA: TGTGCCAGCAGCTTAGCCCCGGGTCCCTACGAGCAGTACTTC

size: NA
V: TRBV18
D: NA
J: TRBJ2-7
CDR3: CASSLGQYSYEQYF
DNA: TGTGCCAGCTCCCTGGGACAATACTCCTACGAGCAGTACTTC

size: NA
V: TRBV3-1/TRBV3-2
D: NA
J: TRBJ1-5
CDR3: CASSRSAGNQPQHF
DNA: TGTGCCAGCAGCCGAAGTGCAGGGAATCAGCCCCAGCATTTT

size: NA
V: TRBV24-1
D: TRBD2
J: TRBJ2-2
CDR3: CATSPASGSPGELFF
DNA: TGTGCCACCTCCCCAGCTAGCGGGAGTCCCGGGGAGCTGTTTTTT

size: few
V: TRBV7-9
D: NA
J: TRBJ1-3
CDR3: CASSLAFGAPPSGNTIYF
DNA: TGTGCCAGCAGCTTAGCGTTCGGCGCTCCCCCCTCTGGAAACACCATATATTTT

size: NA
V: TRBV5-5
D: NA
J: TRBJ2-3
CDR3: CASSPGKGGLGDTQYF
DNA: TGTGCCAGCAGCCCTGGGAAGGGGGGCCTTGGAGATACGCAGTATTTT

size: NA
V: TRBV28
D: NA
J: TRBJ1-4
CDR3: CASSLRDYGQKLFF
DNA: TGTGCCAGCAGTTTAAGGGACTACGGGCAGAAACTGTTTTTT

size: NA
V: TRBV29-1
D: TRBD1
J: TRBJ2-5
CDR3: CSARQGWGETQYF
DNA: TGCAGCGCCAGACAGGGGTGGGGGGAGACCCAGTACTTC